A single sample is the source of the 9 T cell receptor beta chains below, sequenced in a study of shared clonotypes between healthy human individuals. The protocol was immunoSEQ multiplex PCR, while the TCRdb copy is restricted to in-frame clones and leaves out a portion. The sample lists about 2.3 million clones; just under 95% were seen once. What was sequenced was naive CD4+ T cells from PBMCs. Subset reported: CD45RA+ positively selected. The receptors stem from a man in his late teens or twenties in good health. Some clones in this sample may be carry-over from other donors' samples.

This chain uses TRBV6-6 with TRBJ1-3; D possibly corresponds to TRBD1 (5 bases). V lost 2 bases and J lost 7, with 9 bases in between. CDR1 and CDR2 from the germline V gene are MNHNY and SVGAGI (reference sequence). This CDR3 has 13 residues. The CDR3 DNA is TGTGCCAGCAGTTACGGGACGGACAACACCATATATTTT. It encodes CASSYGTDNTIYF.

The J gene is TRBJ1-2, the V gene TRBV7-9; no reliable D call. This CDR3 spans 12 amino acids. V was clipped by 9 bases and J by 2 bases, with 10 bases between them. The germline CDR1 and CDR2 sequences are SEHNR and FQNEAQ (reference sequence). The chain's CDR3 is CARAGGNYGYTF. CDR3 in DNA: TGTGCCAGAGCGGGCGGGAACTATGGCTACACCTTC.

Here the CDR3 reads CATSRVWAGGFSYNEQFF. DNA for the CDR3: TGTGCCACCAGCAGAGTTTGGGCGGGGGGGTTCTCCTACAATGAGCAGTTCTTC. This sequence joins TRBV15 and TRBJ2-1; 9 bases are shared with TRBD2. Losses at the gene ends were 1 base for V and 0 bases for J; bases not matched to a gene: 7. CDR1 and CDR2 (germline): LNHNV, YYDKDF (reference sequence). The CDR3 runs to 18 residues.

CDR3 loop: CASSQFGQGAPSGGYTF. CDR3 DNA: TGTGCCAGCTCACAATTCGGACAGGGGGCTCCATCGGGTGGCTACACCTTC. The rearrangement joins TRBV18 to TRBJ1-2, with 11 bases aligning to TRBD1. The J segment lost 7 bases and the V segment lost 4 bases, leaving 14 bases of the junction unmatched. The CDR3 is made up of 17 amino acids. From germline, CDR1 is KGHSH and CDR2 LQKENI. The entire variable domain, with the rest obtained from reference TRBV18 and TRBJ1-2, is as follows: NAGVMQNPRHLVRRRGQEARLRCSPMKGHSHVYWYRQLPEEGLKFMVYLQKENIIDESGMPKERFSAEFPKEGPSILRIQQVVRGDSAAYFCASSQFGQGAPSGGYTFGSGTRLTVV.

This clone was detected once. This chain links TRBV2 with TRBJ1-1, with D possibly TRBD1 on 5 matching bases. V lost 8 bases to trimming and J lost 0 bases, with 13 bases between them. Looked up from germline, CDR1 is SNHLY and CDR2 is FYNNEI. There are 14 residues in the CDR3. CDR3: CASLRGTVNTEAFF. CDR3 in DNA: TGTGCCAGCCTAAGGGGAACTGTGAACACTGAAGCTTTCTTT.

The chain recombines TRBV19 with TRBJ1-2; the D gene is possibly TRBD1 (6 bases). The CDR3 is made up of 15 amino acids. V was cut by 5 bases and J by 8 bases, with 21 bases left in between. CDR1 LNHDA and CDR2 SQIVND come from the germline V gene (reference sequence). The CDR3 coding sequence is TGTGCCAGTAGTCCCTACGCCCGGGACATCCAAGGCTACACCTTC. Translation gives CASSPYARDIQGYTF.

The chain uses TRBV6-4 and TRBJ1-1; no firm D call. V lost 4 bases, J lost 8 bases, and 14 bases lay in between. CDR3 size: 13 residues. Per the germline V gene, CDR1 is MRHNA and CDR2 is SNTAGT. The CDR3 DNA reads TGTGCCAGCAGTGGGTTTTTCTGGATAGAAGCTTTCTTT. Its translation: CASSGFFWIEAFF.

The chain links TRBV7-3 to TRBJ2-7; 11 bases fit TRBD2. With 3 bases clipped from V and 0 bases from J, the junction kept 1 base outside the gene matches. CDR1 is SGHTA, CDR2 FQGTGA, per germline. The CDR3 consists of 15 residues. The CDR3 DNA reads TGTGCCAGCAGCTTGGGACTAGCGGCCTCCTACGAGCAGTACTTC. Protein: CASSLGLAASYEQYF.

The chain recombines TRBV11-3 with TRBJ2-1; D gene unclear. Looked up from germline, CDR1 is SGHNT and CDR2 is YENEEA. The CDR3 sequence is 14 residues long. Deletions cut 3 bases from V and 7 bases from J, with 13 bases between. This chain's CDR3 is CASSFSPVGNEQFF. The CDR3 bases are TGTGCCAGCAGCTTCTCGCCAGTGGGTAATGAGCAGTTCTTC.